This T cell receptor beta chain is drawn from a study of cytomegalovirus exposure and HLA in healthy donors. Study-level background: Earlier work reported 117 million unique TCR beta sequences from 180 million or so T cells. Study results and caveats: More clonal expansion characterized HLA-associated TCR beta chains than equally common others in a later analysis. In a later analysis, TCR beta V- and J-gene trimming was associated with a missense DCLRE1C variant.

There are 18 residues in the CDR3. Germline V gene sequence: CDR1 SGHVS, CDR2 FQNEAQ. The sample holds one count of this clone. As yet, its antigen is unknown. Vbeta (60) and Jbeta (13) primers were used in the PCR. Method: immunoSEQ multiplex PCR; TCRdb's copy keeps in-frame clones and lacks some. The sample carries 150,000 to 200,000 clones, 81% recorded once. The chain uses TRBV7-8 and TRBJ2-5; 7 nucleotides align to TRBD2. The J call may be mistaken, given a closer DNA end match to TRBJ2-7. The sequence was collected from a man aged 18 to 30 in good health and CMV-seronegative. The specimen sequenced was PBMCs. The CDR3 sequence is CASSLGPGTKFGNYEQYF. DNA for the CDR3: TGTGCCAGCAGCTTAGGCCCCGGGACTAAATTTGGCAATTACGAGCAGTACTTC.